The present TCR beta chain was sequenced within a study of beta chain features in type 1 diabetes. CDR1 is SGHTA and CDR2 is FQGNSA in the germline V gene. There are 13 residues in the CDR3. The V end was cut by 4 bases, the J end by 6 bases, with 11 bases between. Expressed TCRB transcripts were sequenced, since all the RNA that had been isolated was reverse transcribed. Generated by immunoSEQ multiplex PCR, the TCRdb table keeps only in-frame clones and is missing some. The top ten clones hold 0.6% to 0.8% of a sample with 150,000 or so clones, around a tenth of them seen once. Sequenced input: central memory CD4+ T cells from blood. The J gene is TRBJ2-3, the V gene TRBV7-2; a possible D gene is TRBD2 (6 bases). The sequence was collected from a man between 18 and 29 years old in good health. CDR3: CASSWRLEDTQYF. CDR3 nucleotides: TGTGCCAGCAGCTGGAGACTAGAGGATACGCAGTATTTT.